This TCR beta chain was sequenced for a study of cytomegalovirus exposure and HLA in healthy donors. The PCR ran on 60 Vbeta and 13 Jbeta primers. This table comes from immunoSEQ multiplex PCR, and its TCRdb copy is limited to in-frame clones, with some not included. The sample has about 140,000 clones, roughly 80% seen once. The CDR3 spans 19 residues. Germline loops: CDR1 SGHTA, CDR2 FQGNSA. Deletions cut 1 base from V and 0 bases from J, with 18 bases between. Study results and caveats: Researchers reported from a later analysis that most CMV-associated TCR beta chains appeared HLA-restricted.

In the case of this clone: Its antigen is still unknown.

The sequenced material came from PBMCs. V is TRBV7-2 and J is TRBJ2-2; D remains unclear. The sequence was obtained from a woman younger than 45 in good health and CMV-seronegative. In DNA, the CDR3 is TGTGCCAGCAGCTTAGAGGAGCAGAAACTCAGACCGAACACCGGGGAGCTGTTTTTT. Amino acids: CASSLEEQKLRPNTGELFF.